The clone carrying this T cell receptor beta chain has ten or more counts. The antigen is not known. Germline V lookup: CDR1 SNHLY, CDR2 FYNNEI. Losses at the gene ends were 6 bases for V and 8 bases for J; bases not matched to a gene: 14. The CDR3 contains 16 residues. The investigators amplified TCR beta CDR3 regions from RNA transcripts. First-round RT-PCR with HTBI primers amplified the TCR CDR3 region. TCRdb called the multiplex PCR reads again in MiXCR, with one record for every CDR3 protein. Of about 420,000 distinct CDR3 sequences in the sample, 15% to 18% are singletons; the top ten hold roughly 7.7%. This sample stems from a study of T cells in Graves' hyperthyroidism and ophthalmopathy. The overall study: Peripheral blood collection took place at initial diagnosis, before any treatment.

Graves' hyperthyroidism was deemed stable absent ophthalmopathy progression within 18 months. Diagnoses used clinical symptoms, serum thyroxine and TRAb, thyroid ultrasound and orbital computed tomography. Study conclusions and caveats: Appearing also in blood were most of the thyroid clonotypes expanded above 0.001.

The sample consisted of blood. The TCR originated in a woman under 30 with Graves' hyperthyroidism. This chain links TRBV2 with TRBJ2-1, with 9 bases aligning to TRBD2. This CDR3 is CASRRTGSGSGDEQFF. The CDR3 bases are TGTGCCAGCAGGCGCACGGGTAGCGGGAGTGGGGATGAGCAGTTCTTC.